This is a list of T cell receptor beta chains from one sample in a study of early T cells in non-severe SARS-CoV-2 infection. TCRdb reprocessed the 5' RACE reads via MiXCR and lists one record per CDR3 protein. The top ten hold approximately 4.7% of the sample, which has around 93,000 distinct CDR3 sequences, around 12% seen once. The sample in question was whole blood, obtained at baseline. The receptor set was obtained from an adult who was a healthcare worker with PCR-confirmed SARS-CoV-2 infection or an uninfected control (not recorded which). The CDR3 runs from the conserved cysteine through the conserved F or W. Only part of the rows carry a size: once, few, many, or a class if the clone is expanded.

j_call: TRBJ2-1
clone_size: .
v_call: TRBV3-1
cdr3_aa: CASSQMDSFDEQFF

j_call: TRBJ2-1
clone_size: .
v_call: TRBV12-3/TRBV12-4
cdr3_aa: CASSLTSGKAGNEQFF

j_call: TRBJ2-3
clone_size: .
v_call: TRBV2
cdr3_aa: CASARDHQADTQYF

j_call: TRBJ2-7
clone_size: few
v_call: TRBV20-1
cdr3_aa: CSAQTGKPHEQYF

j_call: TRBJ2-3
clone_size: many
v_call: TRBV12-3/TRBV12-4
cdr3_aa: CASSLWERTDTQYF

j_call: TRBJ1-6
clone_size: few
v_call: TRBV12-3/TRBV12-4
cdr3_aa: CASSFIEDSPLHF

j_call: TRBJ1-1
clone_size: few
v_call: TRBV6-5
cdr3_aa: CASRDYMNTEAFF

j_call: TRBJ2-1
clone_size: few
v_call: TRBV12-3/TRBV12-4
cdr3_aa: CASSRPTGASWDEQFF

j_call: TRBJ2-3
clone_size: .
v_call: TRBV20-1
cdr3_aa: CSVATRGADPSTDTQYF

j_call: TRBJ2-2
clone_size: .
v_call: TRBV6-5
cdr3_aa: CASSYLRFGGELFF

j_call: TRBJ2-4
clone_size: .
v_call: TRBV28
cdr3_aa: CAGGRSKSDIQYF

j_call: TRBJ2-3
clone_size: .
v_call: TRBV5-4
cdr3_aa: CASSNPDRGRDTQYF

j_call: TRBJ2-7
clone_size: many
v_call: TRBV6-5
cdr3_aa: CASRRAGTGPHEQYF

j_call: TRBJ2-3
clone_size: many
v_call: TRBV7-3
cdr3_aa: CASSMRGGSTDTQYF

j_call: TRBJ1-1
clone_size: .
v_call: TRBV20-1
cdr3_aa: CSASTMTRNTEAFF

j_call: TRBJ2-5
clone_size: .
v_call: TRBV7-9
cdr3_aa: CASSSKPGTPRTQYF

j_call: TRBJ1-2
clone_size: few
v_call: TRBV5-5
cdr3_aa: CASSPLELAYGYTF

j_call: TRBJ1-2
clone_size: few
v_call: TRBV25-1
cdr3_aa: CASSGSTGSYTF

j_call: TRBJ2-7
clone_size: few
v_call: TRBV30
cdr3_aa: CAWSSPGGYEQYF

j_call: TRBJ2-6
clone_size: .
v_call: TRBV13
cdr3_aa: CASSYRGLTSGANVLTF

j_call: TRBJ1-5
clone_size: many
v_call: TRBV2
cdr3_aa: CASEADRPNQPQHF